The T cell receptor beta chain described here comes from a study of T-cell memory formation after mild COVID-19. Study conclusions and caveats: CD4+ bias marked clones expanding day 15 to 37, unlike balanced contracting clones. Pre-infection memory harbored some responding clones, suggesting cross-reactive memory joined.

From 5'RACE with constant-segment primers came TCR alpha and TCR beta cDNA libraries that carried sample barcodes and UMIs. TCRdb re-called the 5' RACE reads through MiXCR, storing one row per CDR3 protein. In the table there are 200,000 or so distinct CDR3 sequences, 15% to 20% of which are singletons. This clonotype was seen more than once but under ten times. No antigen is known for it. The CDR3 is made up of 11 amino acids. CDR1 and CDR2 from the germline V gene are MGHDK and SYGVNS. V shed 2 bases and J shed 11 bases, with 9 bases lying between them. Sequencing was done on a sample of PBMCs or a T cell subset sorted from them (not recorded which). This chain links TRBV25-1 with TRBJ1-1, with a possible D match to TRBD1 (5 bases). The receptor was isolated from an adult woman who had mild COVID-19 (a few samples of this study predate the infection). Cell type and time point are not known. The CDR3 reads CASSEGRAAFF. CDR3 nucleotide sequence: TGTGCCAGCAGTGAAGGCAGGGCGGCTTTCTTT.